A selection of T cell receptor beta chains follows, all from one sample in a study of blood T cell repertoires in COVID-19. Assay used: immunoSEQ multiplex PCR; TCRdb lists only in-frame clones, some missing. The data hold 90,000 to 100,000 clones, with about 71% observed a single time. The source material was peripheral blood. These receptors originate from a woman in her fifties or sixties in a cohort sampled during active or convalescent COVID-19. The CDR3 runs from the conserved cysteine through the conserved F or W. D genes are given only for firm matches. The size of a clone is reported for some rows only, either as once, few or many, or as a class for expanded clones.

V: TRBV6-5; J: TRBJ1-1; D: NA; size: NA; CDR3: CASKQLQDTEAFF; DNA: TGTGCCAGCAAACAGCTACAGGACACTGAAGCTTTCTTT
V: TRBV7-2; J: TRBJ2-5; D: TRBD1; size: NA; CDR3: CASSPYRGPQETQYF; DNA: TGTGCCAGCAGCCCCTACAGGGGGCCGCAAGAGACCCAGTACTTC
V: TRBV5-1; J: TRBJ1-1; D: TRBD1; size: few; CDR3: CASSIRQGSMNTEAFF; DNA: TGCGCCAGCAGCATAAGACAGGGCTCCATGAACACTGAAGCTTTCTTT
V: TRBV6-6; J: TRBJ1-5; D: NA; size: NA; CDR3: CASSNSFNQPQHF; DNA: TGTGCCAGCAGCAATAGTTTCAATCAGCCCCAGCATTTT
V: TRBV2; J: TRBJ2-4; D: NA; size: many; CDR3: CASKGVSKNIQYF; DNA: TGTGCCAGCAAGGGGGTGTCCAAAAACATTCAGTACTTC
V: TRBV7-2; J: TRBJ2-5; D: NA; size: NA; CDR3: CASSPRLQGPTQETQYF; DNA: TGTGCCAGCAGCCCGCGACTACAAGGACCGACCCAAGAGACCCAGTACTTC
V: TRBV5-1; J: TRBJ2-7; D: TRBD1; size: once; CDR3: CASSPRTGAREQYF; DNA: TGCGCCAGCAGCCCTCGGACAGGGGCAAGGGAGCAGTACTTC
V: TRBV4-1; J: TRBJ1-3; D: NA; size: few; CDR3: CASSQGGLGGNTIYF; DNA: TGCGCCAGCAGCCAAGGGGGCCTGGGCGGAAACACCATATATTTT
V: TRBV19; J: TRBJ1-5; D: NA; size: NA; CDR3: CASSIAGGNQPQHF; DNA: TGTGCCAGTAGTATTGCAGGGGGCAATCAGCCCCAGCATTTT
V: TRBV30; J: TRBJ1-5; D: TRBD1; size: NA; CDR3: CAWNQQGSNQPQHF; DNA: TGTGCCTGGAATCAACAGGGGAGCAATCAGCCCCAGCATTTT
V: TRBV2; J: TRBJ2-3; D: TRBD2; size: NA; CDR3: CASSQASGGTDTQYF; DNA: TGTGCCAGCAGCCAAGCTAGCGGGGGCACAGATACGCAGTATTTT
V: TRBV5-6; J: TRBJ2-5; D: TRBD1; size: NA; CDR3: CASSGYGQGYQETQYF; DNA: TGTGCCAGCAGCGGTTATGGACAGGGGTACCAAGAGACCCAGTACTTC
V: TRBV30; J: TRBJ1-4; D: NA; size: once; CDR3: CAWNTGRRELFF; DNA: TGTGCCTGGAATACAGGGCGGAGAGAACTGTTTTTT
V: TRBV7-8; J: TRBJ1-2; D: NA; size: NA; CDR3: CASSLAGYSNYGYTF; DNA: TGTGCCAGCAGCCTAGCCGGGTACTCTAACTATGGCTACACCTTC
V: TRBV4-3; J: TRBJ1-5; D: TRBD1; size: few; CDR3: CASSQGPTGGDQPQHF; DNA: TGCGCCAGCAGCCAAGGCCCGACAGGGGGCGATCAGCCCCAGCATTTT
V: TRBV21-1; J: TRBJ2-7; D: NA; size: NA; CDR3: CASSRLSWDQPRGEQYF; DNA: TGTGCCAGCAGCAGGTTATCTTGGGACCAACCGAGGGGGGAGCAGTACTTC
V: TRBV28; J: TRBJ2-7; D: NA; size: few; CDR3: CASRSPGRTYEQYF; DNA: TGTGCCAGCAGATCTCCAGGCAGAACCTACGAGCAGTACTTC
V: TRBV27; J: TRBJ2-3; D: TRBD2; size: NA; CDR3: CASSLSLTSGGDSAQYF; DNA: TGTGCCAGCAGTTTATCTCTCACTAGCGGGGGGGATTCAGCGCAGTATTTT
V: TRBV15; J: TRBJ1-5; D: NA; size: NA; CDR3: CATSRDPNNQPQHF; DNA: TGTGCCACCAGCAGAGATCCCAACAATCAGCCCCAGCATTTT
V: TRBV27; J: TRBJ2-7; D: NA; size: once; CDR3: CASSLSPTAYEQYF; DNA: TGTGCCAGCAGTTTATCACCCACAGCCTACGAGCAGTACTTC
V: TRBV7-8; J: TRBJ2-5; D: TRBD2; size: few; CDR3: CASSLIRGEETQYF; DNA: TGTGCCAGCAGCTTAATTCGGGGGGAGGAGACCCAGTACTTC
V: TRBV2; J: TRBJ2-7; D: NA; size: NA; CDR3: CASSRDFVVPKYF; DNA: TGTGCCAGCAGTCGGGACTTTGTAGTCCCAAAGTACTTC
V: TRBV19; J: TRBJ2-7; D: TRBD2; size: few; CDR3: CASSIVGSGGTTPYEQYF; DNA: TGTGCCAGTAGTATTGTCGGTAGCGGGGGGACTACACCCTACGAGCAGTACTTC
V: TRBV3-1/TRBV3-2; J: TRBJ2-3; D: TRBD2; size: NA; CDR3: CASSHGTRVADTQYF; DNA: TGTGCCAGCAGCCATGGGACTAGGGTGGCAGATACGCAGTATTTT
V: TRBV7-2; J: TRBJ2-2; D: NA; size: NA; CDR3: CASSLRASANTGELFF; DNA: TGTGCCAGCAGCTTAAGGGCTAGCGCGAACACCGGGGAGCTGTTTTTT
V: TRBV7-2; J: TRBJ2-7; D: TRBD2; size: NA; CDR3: CASSLVAGGFYEQYF; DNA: TGTGCCAGCAGCTTAGTGGCGGGGGGATTCTACGAGCAGTACTTC
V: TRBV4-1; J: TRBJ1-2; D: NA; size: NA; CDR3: CASSHRTDYGYTF; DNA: TGCGCCAGCAGCCACCGGACAGATTATGGCTACACCTTC
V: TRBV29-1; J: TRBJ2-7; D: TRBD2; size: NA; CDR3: CSGTSGSYEQYF; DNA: TGCAGTGGGACTAGCGGATCCTACGAGCAGTACTTC
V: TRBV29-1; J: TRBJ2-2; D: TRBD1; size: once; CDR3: CSVGQAGELFF; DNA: TGCAGCGTGGGACAGGCCGGGGAGCTGTTTTTT
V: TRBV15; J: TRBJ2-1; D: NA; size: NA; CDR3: CATEGLAGEQFF; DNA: TGTGCCACCGAAGGATTAGCTGGTGAGCAGTTCTTC
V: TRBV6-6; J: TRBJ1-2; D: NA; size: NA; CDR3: CASSQRYREANYGYTF; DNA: TGTGCCAGCAGTCAACGATACAGGGAAGCTAACTATGGCTACACCTTC
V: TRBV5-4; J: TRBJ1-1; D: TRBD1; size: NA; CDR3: CASSQVVRTGMNTEAFF; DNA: TGTGCCAGCAGCCAGGTGGTTCGGACAGGGATGAACACTGAAGCTTTCTTT
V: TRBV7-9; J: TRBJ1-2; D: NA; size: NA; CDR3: CASSRWGQEPLDGYTF; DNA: TGTGCCAGCAGCCGCTGGGGGCAGGAACCCCTCGATGGCTACACCTTC
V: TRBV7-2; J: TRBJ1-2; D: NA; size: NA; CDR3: CASADLGRSSAGYGYTF; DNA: TGTGCCAGCGCCGATCTTGGGAGAAGCTCCGCCGGCTATGGCTACACCTTC
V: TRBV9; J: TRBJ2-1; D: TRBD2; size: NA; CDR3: CASSSRTSGGGEQFF; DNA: TGTGCCAGCAGCTCCAGGACTAGCGGGGGGGGAGAGCAGTTCTTC
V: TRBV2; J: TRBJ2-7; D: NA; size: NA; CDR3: CASSEDWPDWGTGRWHEQYF; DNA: TGTGCCAGCAGTGAAGATTGGCCAGATTGGGGAACAGGGCGTTGGCACGAGCAGTACTTC
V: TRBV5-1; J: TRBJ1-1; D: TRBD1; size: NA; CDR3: CASRTGGDTEAFF; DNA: TGCGCCAGCAGGACAGGGGGAGACACTGAAGCTTTCTTT
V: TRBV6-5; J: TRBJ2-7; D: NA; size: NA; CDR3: CASSYSRDTEQYF; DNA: TGTGCCAGCAGTTACTCTCGGGACACCGAGCAGTACTTC
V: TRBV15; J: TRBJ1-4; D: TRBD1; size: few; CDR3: CATSLGGHGEKLFF; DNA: TGTGCCACCAGTCTAGGGGGCCATGGTGAAAAACTGTTTTTT
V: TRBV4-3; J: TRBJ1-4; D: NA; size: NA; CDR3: CASSQEGEGGPNEKLFF; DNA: TGCGCCAGCAGCCAAGAGGGGGAGGGGGGACCTAATGAAAAACTGTTTTTT